The clone carrying this T cell receptor beta chain has only a few counts. Its specificity is not known. The CDR3 is 15 residues long. The germline gives CDR1 LNHDA, CDR2 SQIVND (reference sequence). The germline V and J ends were trimmed by 5 bases and 1 base, with 11 bases remaining between them. This sample stems from a study of OX40 agonist ivuxolimab in advanced cancers. Study-wide findings and caveats: Clonal expansion among partial responders at 0.1-3.0 mg/kg ranked near the lowest.

Profiling relied on immunoSEQ multiplex PCR, and the TCRdb table lists in-frame clones only, not all of them. The sample has about 110,000 clones, more than 85% seen once; the top ten hold about 1.2%. The sequence derives from an adult with an advanced solid tumor such as melanoma, head and neck, liver or kidney cancer. The sequences come from CD4+ or CD8+ T cells sorted from blood, collected in a trial of the OX40 agonist ivuxolimab. The genes are TRBV19 and TRBJ2-2; no definite D call. CDR3: CASSLWGWNTGELFF. For the CDR3, the DNA is TGTGCCAGTAGTCTCTGGGGATGGAACACCGGGGAGCTGTTTTTT. Full variable domain (remainder filled in from reference TRBV19 and TRBJ2-2): DGGITQSPKYLFRKEGQNVTLSCEQNLNHDAMYWYRQDPGQGLRLIYYSQIVNDFQKGDIAEGYSVSREKKESFPLTVTSAQKNPTAFYLCASSLWGWNTGELFFGEGSRLTVL.